Shown below are 3 T cell receptor beta chains from a single sample sequenced in a study of response to subunit inactivated influenza vaccine (dated by TCRdb to the late 2010s). Receptors were amplified or captured by RT-PCR. This sample was sequenced with an Illumina HiSeq 2500. TCRdb reprocessed the public reads (quality trimming at Q25 with fastp, clone calling with MiXCR) and kept in-frame beta chains. Every entry covers one CDR3 protein and lists the most common genes and DNA from its rows. The sample includes around 150,000 distinct CDR3 sequences, with about a tenth observed a single time. 12% of the sample is in the top ten clones. This specimen's time point label, per the study, means: 45 days after influenza vaccine administration. The material was non-naive T cells sorted from PBMCs, obtained more than 35 days after vaccination. Reading the label with the study, this specimen's cell subset or site is: memory T cell fraction. Source of these receptors: a man in his fifties or sixties who received an inactivated influenza vaccine. Donor details come from another sample of the same person, matched by shared clones.

The chain carries TRBV11-2 and TRBJ2-2; D not resolved. Germline V gene lookup returns CDR1 SGHAT and CDR2 FQNNGV. This CDR3 is 14 amino acids long. Between the trimmed V and J ends, which lost 7 bases and 1 base, there was a span of 10 bases. The CDR3 protein is CASKWGENTGELFF. CDR3 in DNA: TGTGCCAGCAAATGGGGTGAGAACACCGGGGAGCTGTTTTTT.

This clonotype showed up many times. The rearrangement joins TRBV25-1 to TRBJ2-2; no clear D. Looked up from germline, CDR1 is MGHDK and CDR2 is SYGVNS. The CDR3 loop spans 13 amino acids. Trimming left V 2 bases short and J 1 base short, with 2 bases between. CDR3 sequence reads: CASSERNTGELFF. The CDR3 DNA sequence: TGTGCCAGCAGTGAAAGGAACACCGGGGAGCTGTTTTTT.

V and J are TRBV6-6 and TRBJ2-7; possibly TRBD1 or TRBD2 for D (5 bases each). The CDR3 totals 13 residues. With 7 bases removed from V and 6 bases from J, the gap between germline ends came to 16 bases. Germline CDR1 reads MNHNY; CDR2 reads SVGAGI (reference sequence). The CDR3 protein is CASNFGTKGEQYF. The DNA for the CDR3 is TGTGCCAGCAATTTTGGGACGAAAGGCGAGCAGTACTTC.